The next 5 T cell receptor beta chains were all read from a single sample in a study of blood T cell repertoires in COVID-19. Clones were read by immunoSEQ multiplex PCR, and TCRdb kept only the in-frame ones, dropping some. The profile shows some 130,000 clones, around 86% of them singletons. Sample: peripheral blood. The source of these receptors is a woman in her 70s with COVID-19, enrolled during active disease.

This chain joins TRBV7-2 and TRBJ2-1; D is possibly TRBD1 (5 bases). CDR1 and CDR2 from the germline V gene are SGHTA and FQGNSA. V was cut by 1 base and J by 8 bases, with 9 bases left in between. This CDR3 comprises 13 residues. CDR3 coding DNA: TGTGCCAGCAGCTTAGAGCAGGGTTATGAGCAGTTCTTC. It is translated as CASSLEQGYEQFF.

This chain joins TRBV5-1 and TRBJ2-2; possibly TRBD1 for D (6 bases). The germline V and J ends were trimmed by 2 bases and 0 bases, with 11 bases remaining between them. Germline V CDR1 and CDR2: SGHRS, YFSETQ. This CDR3 has 16 amino acids. The CDR3 region is CASSFGTRANTGELFF. The CDR3 DNA is TGCGCCAGCAGCTTCGGGACACGCGCGAACACCGGGGAGCTGTTTTTT.

The chain employs TRBV6-1 and TRBJ1-1, with a tentative D call TRBD1 (6 bases). V gave up 1 base and J gave up 11 bases, with 8 bases separating them. CDR1 and CDR2 from the germline V gene are MNHNS and SASEGT. The CDR3 loop spans 11 amino acids. The CDR3 region is CASSEEGGAFF. CDR3 bases: TGTGCCAGCAGTGAAGAGGGGGGGGCTTTCTTT.

This rearrangement joins TRBV3-1 (or the pseudogene TRBV3-2) to TRBJ1-4; possibly TRBD1 for D (6 bases). Trimming cost V 4 bases and J 7 bases, with 10 bases left between them. The V gene's germline CDR1 is LGHDT and CDR2 YNNKEL (reference sequence). The CDR3 spans 13 residues. The CDR3 DNA reads TGTGCCAGCAGCCGCGGGGGGGCTGAAAAACTGTTTTTT. It translates to CASSRGGAEKLFF.

This clone was detected a few times. This chain links TRBV19 with TRBJ2-7; 12 nucleotides align to TRBD1. V shed 3 bases and J 3 bases; nucleotides not matched to a gene: 9. The CDR3 contains 17 residues. CDR1 is LNHDA, CDR2 SQIVND, per germline (reference sequence). In DNA, the CDR3 is TGTGCCAGTAGTATGTGTGAGGGACAGGGGGCTTTCTACGAGCAGTACTTC. Its translation is CASSMCEGQGAFYEQYF.